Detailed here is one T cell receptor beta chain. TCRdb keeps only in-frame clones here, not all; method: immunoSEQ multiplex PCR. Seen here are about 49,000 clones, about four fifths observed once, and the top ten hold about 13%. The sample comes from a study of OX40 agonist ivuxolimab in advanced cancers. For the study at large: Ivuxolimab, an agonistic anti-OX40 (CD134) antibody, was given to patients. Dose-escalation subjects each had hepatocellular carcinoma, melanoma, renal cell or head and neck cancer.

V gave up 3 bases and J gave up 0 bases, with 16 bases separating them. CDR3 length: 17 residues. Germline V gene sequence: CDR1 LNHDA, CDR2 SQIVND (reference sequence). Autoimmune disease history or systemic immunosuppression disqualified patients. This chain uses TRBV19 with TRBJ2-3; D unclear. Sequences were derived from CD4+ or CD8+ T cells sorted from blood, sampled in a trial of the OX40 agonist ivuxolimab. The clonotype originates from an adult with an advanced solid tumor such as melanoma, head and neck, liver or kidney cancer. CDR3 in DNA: TGTGCCAGTAGTATCCTCGCTGGCGGCCTTAGCACAGATACGCAGTATTTT. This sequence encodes CASSILAGGLSTDTQYF.